This T cell receptor beta chain was profiled in a study of CD8 T cells in Susac syndrome. CDR3 length equals 15 residues. V was trimmed by 1 base and J by 3 bases, leaving 11 bases between them. Germline values: CDR1 SGHVS, CDR2 FNYEAQ. When the RNA was reverse transcribed, random hexamers were used with an input of 0.5 to 1 ug. TCRdb reprocessed the immunoSEQ multiplex PCR reads with MiXCR, giving one entry per CDR3 protein. Of 130,000 or so distinct CDR3 sequences listed, around 85% were seen once; the top ten hold around 0.5%. This rearrangement joins TRBV7-6 to TRBJ2-3, with D possibly matching TRBD2 (7 bases). This clonotype originated in a human donor with multiple sclerosis. Sequenced material: CD8+ T cells from PBMCs. CDR3 region: CASSLGGGTTDTQYF. DNA of the CDR3: TGTGCCAGCAGCTTAGGGGGGGGGACAACAGATACGCAGTATTTT. The full variable domain, its missing parts supplied by reference TRBV7-6 and TRBJ2-3, is GAGVSQSPRYKVTKRGQDVALRCDPISGHVSLYWYRQALGQGPEFLTYFNYEAQQDKSGLPNDRFSAERPEGSISTLTIQRTEQRDSAMYRCASSLGGGTTDTQYFGPGTRLTVL.